The 6 T cell receptor beta chains below were found in one sample sequenced in a study of response to subunit inactivated influenza vaccine. TCRdb redid the calling of the RT-PCR reads with MiXCR, one entry per CDR3 protein. The data hold about 620,000 distinct CDR3 sequences, with around 11% observed a single time. This sample also belongs to another study, concerning T cells expressing NK-cell markers. This second study says: What made the TCR beta cDNA was 5'RACE template switching with UMIs.

This specimen was PBMCs from blood, taken on the day of vaccination. The receptors shown here come from a man aged 50 to 60 who received an inactivated influenza vaccine.

This clonotype appeared a few times. The chain couples TRBV25-1 to TRBJ2-1; tentatively, D is TRBD2 (7 bases). V was pared by 1 base and J by 6 bases, with 16 bases between. Germline V gene data show CDR1 as MGHDK and CDR2 as SYGVNS. This CDR3 has 16 amino acids. The CDR3 here is CASSELGGGASNEQFF. The CDR3 nucleotides read TGTGCCAGCAGTGAATTGGGAGGGGGGGCCTCCAATGAGCAGTTCTTC. The complete variable domain, with remaining parts taken from reference TRBV25-1 and TRBJ2-1, reads EADIYQTPRYLVIGTGKKITLECSQTMGHDKMYWYQQDPGMELHLIHYSYGVNSTEKGDLSSESTVSRIRTEHFPLTLESARPSHTSQYLCASSELGGGASNEQFFGPGTRLTVL.

This clonotype was seen only a few times. V gene TRBV12-3 or TRBV12-4 combines with J gene TRBJ1-6; weak D call: TRBD1 (6 bases). CDR3 length: 16 amino acids. Deletions cut 3 bases from V and 7 bases from J, with 16 bases between. The CDR3 nucleotides are TGTGCCAGCAGTTTGGGGGGGGGCCTAGTCAATTCACCCCTCCACTTT. Protein product: CASSLGGGLVNSPLHF.

Regarding this clonotype: Being one base from a much bigger clone, this may be a read error. The chain employs TRBV15 and TRBJ2-7; D ambiguous. Trimming pared 5 bases from V and 0 bases from J, leaving 11 bases between. The germline CDR1 and CDR2 sequences are LNHNV and YYDKDF (reference sequence). The CDR3 length is 14 residues. CDR3 bases: TGTGCCACCAGCTTAACGGAAAGCTCCTACGAGCAGTACTTC. It yields the protein CATSLTESSYEQYF.

This clonotype was detected only a few times. V usage is TRBV27 and J usage is TRBJ1-2; D perhaps matches TRBD1 (6 bases). Germline loops: CDR1 MNHEY, CDR2 SMNVEV (reference sequence). V was cut by 3 bases and J by 3 bases, with 11 bases left in between. The CDR3 sequence is 14 residues long. The CDR3: CASSFGTKDYGYTF. CDR3 DNA: TGTGCCAGCAGTTTTGGGACAAAGGACTATGGCTACACCTTC.

The chain joins TRBV29-1 to TRBJ1-2; no clear D gene. Looked up from germline, CDR1 is SQVTM and CDR2 is ANQGSEA. Trimming stripped 4 bases from V and 9 bases from J, with 9 bases between. The CDR3 sequence is 10 residues long. CDR3 residues: CSVGEGSYTF. CDR3 nucleotides: TGCAGCGTTGGAGAGGGAAGCTACACCTTC.

This clonotype was counted at least ten times. The CDR3 here is CASSLGNEKLFF. For the CDR3, the DNA is TGCGCCAGCAGCTTGGGCAATGAAAAACTGTTTTTT. The rearrangement joins TRBV5-1 to TRBJ1-4, with D hard to call. Per germline, CDR1 SGHRS and CDR2 YFSETQ. This CDR3 comprises 12 residues. Between the trimmed V and J ends, which lost 0 bases and 5 bases, there was a span of 2 bases.